The 15 T cell receptor beta chains presented below share a single source sample, sequenced in a study of blood T cell repertoires in COVID-19. Profiled with immunoSEQ multiplex PCR; TCRdb holds only in-frame clones, not every one. The sample contains approximately 280,000 clones, 85% to 90% of which appear only once. Sequencing was carried out using PBMCs or T cells enriched from blood (not recorded which). The receptors come from a woman between 18 and 29 years old with acute COVID-19.

V is TRBV7-9 and J is TRBJ2-7, with a possible D match to TRBD2 (6 bases). Germline CDR1 reads SEHNR; CDR2 reads FQNEAQ (reference sequence). Trimming stripped 5 bases from V and 2 bases from J, with 25 bases between. The CDR3 spans 18 residues. As DNA, the CDR3 is TGTGCCAGCAGCCACAAAGAGTGGTCGACTACGGGAGCCTACGAGCAGTACTTC. Protein sequence: CASSHKEWSTTGAYEQYF.

This chain connects TRBV10-3 to TRBJ2-1, with D maybe TRBD1 (5 bases). Per the germline V gene, CDR1 is ENHRY and CDR2 is SYGVKD. V lost 0 bases, J lost 13 bases, and 13 bases lay in between. This CDR3 is built from 13 residues. The chain's CDR3 is CAISESGLGSQFF. In nucleotides, the CDR3 is TGTGCCATCAGTGAGTCGGGGCTAGGATCCCAGTTCTTC.

DNA of the CDR3: TGTGCCAGCTCACCCATTACAGGGAAGGGCGCTGAAGCTTTCTTT. It codes for CASSPITGKGAEAFF. The rearrangement joins TRBV18 to TRBJ1-1, with a possible D match to TRBD1 (6 bases). CDR3 size: 15 residues. Germline values: CDR1 KGHSH, CDR2 LQKENI. With 3 bases removed from V and 6 bases from J, the gap between germline ends came to 17 bases.

The chain links TRBV19 to TRBJ1-1, with 8 positions matching TRBD1. The germline V gene has CDR1 LNHDA and CDR2 SQIVND (reference sequence). This CDR3 comprises 16 residues. With 2 bases clipped from V and 1 base from J, the junction kept 6 bases outside the gene matches. CDR3 bases: TGTGCCAGTAGTATAAGGACAGGGTCTTGGAACACTGAAGCTTTCTTT. This gives the protein CASSIRTGSWNTEAFF. The full variable domain, with the rest looked up from reference TRBV19 and TRBJ1-1, is DGGITQSPKYLFRKEGQNVTLSCEQNLNHDAMYWYRQDPGQGLRLIYYSQIVNDFQKGDIAEGYSVSREKKESFPLTVTSAQKNPTAFYLCASSIRTGSWNTEAFFGQGTRLTVV.

The chain combines TRBV5-4 with TRBJ2-1; D possibly corresponds to TRBD2 (6 bases). V lost 2 bases and J lost 2, with 17 bases in between. The CDR3 runs 17 residues. Germline-derived CDR1 and CDR2 are SGHNT and YYREEE (reference sequence). CDR3 nucleotides: TGTGCCAGCAGCTTTCGGAGGGCCAGGGCGACCTACAATGAGCAGTTCTTC. This sequence encodes CASSFRRARATYNEQFF.

The rearrangement joins TRBV18 to TRBJ2-7; D unresolved. CDR1 is KGHSH, CDR2 LQKENI, per germline. V lost 0 bases, J lost 4 bases, and 10 bases lay in between. The CDR3 length is 14 residues. The CDR3 DNA is TGTGCCAGCTCACCACCTTCCAAGCCGTACGAGCAGTACTTC. It is translated as CASSPPSKPYEQYF.

The chain joins TRBV29-1 to TRBJ1-2, with D possibly being TRBD1 (5 bases). The CDR3 has 12 residues. V was trimmed by 5 bases and J by 2 bases, leaving 9 bases between them. Germline V CDR1 and CDR2: SQVTM, ANQGSEA. DNA for the CDR3: TGCAGCGTTAGCAGGGCCAACTATGGCTACACCTTC. The encoded protein is CSVSRANYGYTF.

Only one count was recorded for this clone. This chain links TRBV6-5 with TRBJ1-2; D call uncertain. Trimming removed 5 bases at V and 8 bases at J, with 15 bases between. Per germline, CDR1 MNHEY and CDR2 SVGAGI. The CDR3 spans 13 residues. Here the CDR3 reads CASSRVDRGGYTF. For the CDR3, the DNA is TGTGCCAGCAGTAGAGTCGACCGAGGAGGCTACACCTTC.

The J gene is TRBJ2-7, the V gene TRBV5-6; tentatively, D is TRBD2 (5 bases). The CDR3 is 14 residues long. Germline V lookup: CDR1 SGHDT, CDR2 YYEEEE. V was shortened by 4 bases and J by 2 bases, with 13 bases between the two germline ends. The CDR3, as DNA: TGTGCCAGCAGCCTTGGACTTTTCGCCTACGAGCAGTACTTC. Its protein is CASSLGLFAYEQYF.

The rearrangement uses TRBV19 and TRBJ1-5, with 7 bases matching TRBD1. This CDR3 is 15 amino acids long. In germline, CDR1 is LNHDA, CDR2 SQIVND (reference sequence). The V gene end was trimmed by 4 bases and the J gene end by 5 bases; junction bases not matched to a gene: 8. Written as DNA, the CDR3 is TGTGCCAGTAGTAGAAGACAGGGAGGTGATCAGCCCCAGCATTTT. This gives the protein CASSRRQGGDQPQHF.

The genes are TRBV7-6 and TRBJ2-1, with TRBD2 matching over 10 bases. J gave up 12 bases and V 5 bases, and 4 bases lay outside the gene matches. Per the germline V gene, CDR1 is SGHVS and CDR2 is FNYEAQ. CDR3 length equals 12 residues. This CDR3 reads CASSPWTSGQFF. The CDR3 DNA sequence: TGTGCCAGCAGCCCTTGGACTAGCGGGCAGTTCTTC.

This clone was seen just once. The chain uses TRBV30 and TRBJ2-5, with D perhaps TRBD2 (6 bases). The V and J ends lost 3 bases and 4 bases respectively, with 12 bases between them. From germline, CDR1 is GTSNPN and CDR2 SVGIG (reference sequence). The CDR3 covers 13 residues. The CDR3: CAWSGGPAETQYF. Here the CDR3 DNA reads TGTGCCTGGAGCGGGGGACCGGCAGAGACCCAGTACTTC. Using reference TRBV30 and TRBJ2-5 for the parts outside the CDR3, the full variable domain is SQTIHQWPATLVQPVGSPLSLECTVEGTSNPNLYWYRQAAGRGLQLLFYSVGIGQISSEVPQNLSASRPQDRQFILSSKKLLLSDSGFYLCAWSGGPAETQYFGPGTRLLVL.

The V call is TRBV3-1 (or the pseudogene TRBV3-2), the J call TRBJ1-4, with a weak D call TRBD1 (5 bases). Germline V gene sequence: CDR1 LGHDT, CDR2 YNNKEL (reference sequence). The CDR3 consists of 16 residues. V was trimmed by 4 bases and J by 0 bases, leaving 12 bases between them. The CDR3 DNA sequence: TGTGCCAGCAGCCGGCGTGGAGGGGCAACTAATGAAAAACTGTTTTTT. This encodes CASSRRGGATNEKLFF.

V is TRBV5-1 and J is TRBJ2-3; D is unresolved. CDR1 and CDR2 from the germline V gene are SGHRS and YFSETQ. The CDR3 is 13 residues long. V gave up 6 bases and J gave up 0 bases, with 8 bases separating them. The CDR3 region has the DNA TGCGCCAGCACCCACAACAGCACAGATACGCAGTATTTT. Protein product: CASTHNSTDTQYF.

V gene TRBV15 combines with J gene TRBJ1-5; tentatively, D is TRBD1 (5 bases). Per germline, CDR1 LNHNV and CDR2 YYDKDF (reference sequence). This CDR3 is 15 amino acids long. V lost 3 bases and J lost 6, with 15 bases in between. The CDR3: CATSRGGQTVQPQHF. The CDR3 DNA reads as TGTGCCACCAGCAGGGGAGGACAAACTGTTCAGCCCCAGCATTTT.